The sequence of this T cell receptor beta chain was determined in a study of blood T cell repertoires in COVID-19. Study-wide background: Acute and convalescent COVID-19 specimens originated in the United States, Italy and Spain. Sources were T cells, B-cell-depleted T cells, or PBMCs; the material itself was cDNA or gDNA.

Source study methods: It was from reference gene primer amplification that nucleated cell counts were estimated. Method: immunoSEQ multiplex PCR; TCRdb's copy keeps in-frame clones and lacks some. V and J calls plus clone size are reproduced from that table; the DNA served to infer D and trimming. This sample has a few hundred thousand clones, with 87% found just once. The material sequenced was peripheral blood. This clonotype originated in a woman between 50 and 59 years old who had recovered from COVID-19.

As DNA, the CDR3 is TGCGCCAGCAGCCAAGATGTCGGGGATCGATCACCCCTCCACTTT. Translating it yields CASSQDVGDRSPLHF. The chain joins TRBV4-3 to TRBJ1-6; D is unclear. V lost 0 bases and J 10 bases, leaving 13 bases between the germline ends. Germline CDR1 LGHNA, CDR2 YSLEER. This CDR3 has 15 amino acids.